The present T cell receptor beta chain was sequenced within a study of T cell changes during pregnancy in multiple sclerosis. The protocol was immunoSEQ multiplex PCR, while the TCRdb copy is restricted to in-frame clones and leaves out a portion. The repertoire holds some 77,000 clones, with approximately 91% as singletons. Trimming took off 1 base at V and 7 bases at J, with 20 bases between the two ends. The CDR3 sequence is 16 residues long. Germline-derived CDR1 and CDR2 are SGHVS and FNYEAQ. This chain links TRBV7-6 with TRBJ2-7; weak D call: TRBD1 (5 bases). The source is a female donor with multiple sclerosis, enrolled in a pregnancy study. The sample here was peripheral blood, taken before pregnancy. CDR3 nucleotide sequence: TGTGCCAGCAGCTTAGGGATAGGACAACTCCGTTGGGAGCAGTACTTC. Translating it yields CASSLGIGQLRWEQYF.